Here is one T cell receptor (beta chain) with its context. The data were taken from a study of T-cell memory formation after mild COVID-19. From 5'RACE with constant-segment primers came TCR alpha and TCR beta cDNA libraries that carried sample barcodes and UMIs. Each CDR3 protein is one row after TCRdb ran MiXCR on the 5' RACE reads. The sample records hundreds of thousands of distinct CDR3 sequences, 20% to 25% being singletons. CDR3 length equals 13 residues. Germline V gene data show CDR1 as SNHLY and CDR2 as FYNNEI. Trimming left V 5 bases short and J 3 bases short, with 7 bases between. The receptor comes from a man in his late teens or twenties who had mild COVID-19 (a few samples of this study predate the infection). Cell type and time point are not known. Sample: PBMCs or a T cell subset sorted from them (not recorded which). The V call is TRBV2, the J call TRBJ2-2, with no clear D. The CDR3 DNA sequence: TGTGCCAGCAGTCTTGATTACACCGGGGAGCTGTTTTTT. Translation: CASSLDYTGELFF.